The following is a TCR beta chain sequence with its context. Its target is not known. TCRdb keeps only in-frame clones here, not all; method: immunoSEQ multiplex PCR. The data contain some 5,000 clones, around 66% of them singletons. This CDR3 has 15 residues. Trimming took off 4 bases at V and 2 bases at J, with 12 bases between the two ends. Germline V lookup: CDR1 SEHNR, CDR2 FQNEAQ (reference sequence). This record comes from a study of T cells after posttransplantation cyclophosphamide. Study findings and constraints: Recipient CMV seropositivity and CMV reactivation strongly tracked TRB clonality.

Sequenced input: memory CD8+ T cells sorted from blood. The sequence was collected from a woman aged 60-75 years in good health, CMV-negative, and a related stem cell transplant donor. The rearrangement uses TRBV7-9 and TRBJ1-3; a weak D match, TRBD1 (5 bases). The CDR3 loop reads CASSWRDGPGNTIYF. CDR3 in DNA: TGTGCCAGCAGCTGGAGGGACGGCCCTGGAAACACCATATATTTT.